The T cell receptor (beta chain) described here comes from a study of blood T cells in healthy people across ages. Study findings and constraints: Fewer expanded clones and more diversity marked long-lived versus aged donors.

The use of a sample-barcoded 5' primer and a J-beta primer mix characterized a second PCR of roughly 7 to 11 cycles. Using its own MiXCR run on the 5' RACE reads, TCRdb lists one record per CDR3 protein. Counted here are hundreds of thousands of distinct CDR3 sequences, about 34% occurring once; the ten biggest clones make up 15%. This clonotype appeared many times. Antigen: not known. This CDR3 comprises 15 residues. V lost 0 bases to trimming and J lost 6 bases, with 11 bases between them. Germline V lookup: CDR1 ENHRY, CDR2 SYGVKD. The clonotype originates from a woman older than 75 in good health. The sequenced material came from blood. The chain combines TRBV10-3 with TRBJ1-4; no clear D gene. The CDR3 spells CAISESVFPYEKLFF. The CDR3 DNA reads TGTGCCATCAGTGAGTCGGTATTTCCCTATGAAAAACTGTTTTTT.